These 9 T cell receptor beta chains were all obtained from the same sample, sequenced in a study of siplizumab effects on memory and regulatory T cells. The method was immunoSEQ multiplex PCR; TCRdb's version includes in-frame clones alone and lacks a portion of them. The data show about 110,000 clones, 90% to 95% seen once. Sequenced input: Tregs sorted from blood. Source of these receptors: a human donor in good health.

This clone came up once. The rearrangement uses TRBV2 and TRBJ2-3; the D is unclear. The CDR3 contains 11 residues. Germline V lookup: CDR1 SNHLY, CDR2 FYNNEI. The V end was cut by 11 bases, the J end by 4 bases, with 10 bases between. The CDR3 DNA is TGTGCCGGACGAACGGCAGATACGCAGTATTTT. Protein sequence: CAGRTADTQYF.

The chain combines TRBV18 with TRBJ1-5; weak D call: TRBD1 (5 bases). Germline CDR1 and CDR2: KGHSH and LQKENI. The CDR3 runs to 16 residues. Trimming cost V 3 bases and J 3 bases, with 15 bases left between them. The CDR3 reads CASSPPGRHLNQPQHF. The CDR3 nucleotides are TGTGCCAGCTCACCCCCGGGACGACACCTCAATCAGCCCCAGCATTTT.

This clone was seen once. The gene calls are TRBV10-3 and TRBJ1-1, with 8 bases lining up with TRBD1. V lost 10 bases, J lost 12 bases, and 13 bases stayed unmatched. CDR3 size: 12 residues. Germline loops: CDR1 ENHRY, CDR2 SYGVKD. The DNA for the CDR3 is TGTGCCACCTCCACGACCGGGACAGGAACTTTCTTT. Translated: CATSTTGTGTFF.

The V call is TRBV11-2, the J call TRBJ1-2, with D uncertain. Per germline, CDR1 SGHAT and CDR2 FQNNGV. Trimming cost V 0 bases and J 5 bases, with 16 bases left between them. There are 16 residues in the CDR3. The CDR3 nucleotides read TGTGCCAGCAGCTTAGATTTGGGGTTGCGCCCATATGGCTACACCTTC. Translation gives CASSLDLGLRPYGYTF.

This clone came up once. The CDR3 region is CANLRRQVAVHEQYF. The CDR3 DNA is TGTGCCAACCTTCGCCGCCAGGTGGCGGTCCACGAGCAGTACTTC. V is TRBV21-1 and J is TRBJ2-7. TRBV21-1 corresponds to a pseudogene. This CDR3 has 15 residues.

The V and J genes are TRBV6-5 and TRBJ2-3; D uncertain. In germline, CDR1 is MNHEY, CDR2 SVGAGI. The germline V and J ends were trimmed by 0 bases and 2 bases, with 9 bases remaining between them. The CDR3 is 15 amino acids. The CDR3 DNA reads TGTGCCAGCAGTTACTCTTTGGCCATCACAGATACGCAGTATTTT. Protein product: CASSYSLAITDTQYF.

This chain uses TRBV4-2 with TRBJ2-5; TRBD2 matches at 12 bases. This CDR3 region has 16 residues. The ends lost 1 base at V and 5 bases at J; junction bases unmatched: 5. Germline V gives CDR1 LGHNA, CDR2 YNFKEQ. The CDR3 region has the DNA TGTGCCAGCAGCCAAGCCCTAGCGGGGGGGAGGGAGACCCAGTACTTC. Amino acids: CASSQALAGGRETQYF.

This clone was seen a single time. J is TRBJ2-2 and V is TRBV7-2; D ambiguous. Trimming took 6 bases from V and 0 from J, leaving 5 bases between them. Per the germline V gene, CDR1 is SGHTA and CDR2 is FQGNSA. The CDR3 totals 13 residues. The CDR3, as DNA: TGTGCCAGCAGTAGAGCGAACACCGGGGAGCTGTTTTTT. This codes for CASSRANTGELFF.

Only one count was recorded for this clone. The J gene is TRBJ2-6, the V gene TRBV18; possible D gene TRBD1, 5 bases. Germline V gene lookup returns CDR1 KGHSH and CDR2 LQKENI. CDR3 length equals 15 residues. Trimming removed 4 bases from V and 2 bases from J, with 9 bases in between. The CDR3 loop reads CASSRQGAGANVLTF. The DNA of the CDR3 is TGTGCCAGCTCACGACAAGGGGCTGGGGCCAACGTCCTGACTTTC.